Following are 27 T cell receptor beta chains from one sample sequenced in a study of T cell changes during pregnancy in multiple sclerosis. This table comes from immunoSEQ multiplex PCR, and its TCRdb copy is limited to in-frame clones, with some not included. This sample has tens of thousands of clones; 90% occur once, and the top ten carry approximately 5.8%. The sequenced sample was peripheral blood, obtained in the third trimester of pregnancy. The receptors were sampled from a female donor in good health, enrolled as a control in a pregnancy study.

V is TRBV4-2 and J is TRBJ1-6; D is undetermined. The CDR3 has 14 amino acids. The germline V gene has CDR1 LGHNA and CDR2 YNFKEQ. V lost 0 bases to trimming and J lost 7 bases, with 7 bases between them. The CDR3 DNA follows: TGTGCCAGCAGCCAAGATGTCGGGAATTCACCCCTCCACTTT. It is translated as CASSQDVGNSPLHF.

CDR3 in amino acids: CASSSRDTPQEAFF. CDR3 DNA: TGTGCCAGCAGCTCCCGGGACACCCCCCAGGAGGCTTTCTTT. The rearrangement links TRBV7-2 to TRBJ1-1, with TRBD1 as a possible D gene (6 bases). Germline-derived CDR1 and CDR2 are SGHTA and FQGNSA. This CDR3 comprises 14 residues. V gave up 4 bases and J gave up 11 bases, with 20 bases separating them. Full variable domain (rest looked up from reference TRBV7-2 and TRBJ1-1): GAGVSQSPSNKVTEKGKDVELRCDPISGHTALYWYRQSLGQGLEFLIYFQGNSAPDKSGLPSDRFSAERTGGSVSTLTIQRTQQEDSAVYLCASSSRDTPQEAFFGQGTRLTVV.

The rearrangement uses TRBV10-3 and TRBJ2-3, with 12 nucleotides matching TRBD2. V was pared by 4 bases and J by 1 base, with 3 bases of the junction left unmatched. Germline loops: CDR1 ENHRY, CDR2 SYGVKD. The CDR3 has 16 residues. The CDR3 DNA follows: TGTGCCATCAGTGGACGGACTAGCGGGGGCACAGATACGCAGTATTTT. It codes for CAISGRTSGGTDTQYF.

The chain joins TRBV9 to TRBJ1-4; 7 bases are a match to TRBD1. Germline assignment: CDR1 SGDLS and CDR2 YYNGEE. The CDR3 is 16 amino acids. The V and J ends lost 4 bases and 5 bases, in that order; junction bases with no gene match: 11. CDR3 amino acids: CASSPRDRPRNEKLFF. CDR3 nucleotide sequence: TGTGCCAGCAGCCCTAGGGACAGACCAAGGAATGAAAAACTGTTTTTT.

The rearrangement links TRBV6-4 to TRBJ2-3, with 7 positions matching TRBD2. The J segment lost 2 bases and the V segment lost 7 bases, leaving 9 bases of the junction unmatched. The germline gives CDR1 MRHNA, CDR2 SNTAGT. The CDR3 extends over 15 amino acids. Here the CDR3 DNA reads TGTGCCAGCAACCCAGGAGCGGGGACCACAGATACGCAGTATTTT. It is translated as CASNPGAGTTDTQYF.

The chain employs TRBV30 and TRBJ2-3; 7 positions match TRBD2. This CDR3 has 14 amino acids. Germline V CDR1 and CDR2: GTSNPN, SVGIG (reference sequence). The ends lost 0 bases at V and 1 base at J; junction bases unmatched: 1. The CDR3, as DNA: TGTGCCTGGAGTGTTGGGGGGGGCACAGATACGCAGTATTTT. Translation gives CAWSVGGGTDTQYF.

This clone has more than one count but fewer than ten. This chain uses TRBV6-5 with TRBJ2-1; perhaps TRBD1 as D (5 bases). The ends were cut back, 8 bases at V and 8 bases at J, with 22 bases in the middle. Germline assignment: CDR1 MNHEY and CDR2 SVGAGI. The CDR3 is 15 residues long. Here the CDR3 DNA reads TGTGCCAGCGGAAACTTAGGTTGGGGCCTCGATGAGCAGTTCTTC. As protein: CASGNLGWGLDEQFF.

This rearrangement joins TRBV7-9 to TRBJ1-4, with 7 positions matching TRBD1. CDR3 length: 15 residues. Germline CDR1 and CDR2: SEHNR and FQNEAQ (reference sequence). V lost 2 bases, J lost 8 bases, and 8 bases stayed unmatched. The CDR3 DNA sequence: TGTGCCAGCAGCTTAAGTATCACAGGGGACGAAAAACTGTTTTTT. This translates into CASSLSITGDEKLFF.

The chain's CDR3 is CAIGTGASNTEAFF. The CDR3 bases are TGTGCCATCGGAACAGGGGCTTCGAACACTGAAGCTTTCTTT. V usage is TRBV10-3 and J usage is TRBJ1-1, with TRBD1 identical over 7 bases. The CDR3 extends over 14 amino acids. V lost 8 bases and J lost 1; bases outside the gene matches: 7. Germline CDR1 is ENHRY and CDR2 is SYGVKD.

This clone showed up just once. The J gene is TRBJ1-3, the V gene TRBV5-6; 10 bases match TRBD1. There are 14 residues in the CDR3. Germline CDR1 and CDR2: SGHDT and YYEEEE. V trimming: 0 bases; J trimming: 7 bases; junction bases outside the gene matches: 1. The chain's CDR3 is CASSLVDRGNTIYF. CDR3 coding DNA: TGTGCCAGCAGCTTGGTGGACAGGGGGAACACCATATATTTT.

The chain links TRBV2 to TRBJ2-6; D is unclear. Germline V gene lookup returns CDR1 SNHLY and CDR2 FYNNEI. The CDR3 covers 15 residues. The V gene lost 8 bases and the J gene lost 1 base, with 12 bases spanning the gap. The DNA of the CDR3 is TGTGCCAGCGTGCAAAGGAGTTCTGGGGCCAACGTCCTGACTTTC. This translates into CASVQRSSGANVLTF.

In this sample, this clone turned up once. The CDR3 DNA reads TGTGCCAGCTCACCAAGCCGACAGGGCACCATCTATGGCTACACCTTC. This codes for CASSPSRQGTIYGYTF. This rearrangement joins TRBV18 to TRBJ1-2, with TRBD1 matching over 7 bases. CDR1 is KGHSH, CDR2 LQKENI, per germline. The CDR3 covers 16 residues. The junction had 10 bases not matched to a gene; V was cut back by 2 bases and J by 4 bases.

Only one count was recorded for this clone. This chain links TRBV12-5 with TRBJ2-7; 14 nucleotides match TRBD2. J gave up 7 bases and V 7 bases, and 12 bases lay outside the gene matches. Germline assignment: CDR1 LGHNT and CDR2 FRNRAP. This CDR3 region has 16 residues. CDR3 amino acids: CASADTTSGRAREQYF. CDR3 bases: TGTGCTAGTGCCGATACGACTAGCGGGAGGGCGAGGGAGCAGTACTTC.

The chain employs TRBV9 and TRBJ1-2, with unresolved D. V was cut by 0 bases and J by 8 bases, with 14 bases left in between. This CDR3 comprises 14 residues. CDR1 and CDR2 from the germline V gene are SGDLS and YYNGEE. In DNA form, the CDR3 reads TGTGCCAGCAGCGTAGATTGGGTTGGAGGAGGCTACACCTTC. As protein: CASSVDWVGGGYTF. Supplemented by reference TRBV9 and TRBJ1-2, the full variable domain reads DSGVTQTPKHLITATGQRVTLRCSPRSGDLSVYWYQQSLDQGLQFLIQYYNGEERAKGNILERFSAQQFPDLHSELNLSSLELGDSALYFCASSVDWVGGGYTFGSGTRLTVV.

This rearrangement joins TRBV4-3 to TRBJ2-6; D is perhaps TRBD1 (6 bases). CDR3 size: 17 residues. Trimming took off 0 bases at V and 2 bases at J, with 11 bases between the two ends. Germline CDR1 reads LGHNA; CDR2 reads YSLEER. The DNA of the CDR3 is TGCGCCAGCAGCCAAGATTTTGGGGGCGCTGGGGCCAACGTCCTGACTTTC. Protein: CASSQDFGGAGANVLTF.

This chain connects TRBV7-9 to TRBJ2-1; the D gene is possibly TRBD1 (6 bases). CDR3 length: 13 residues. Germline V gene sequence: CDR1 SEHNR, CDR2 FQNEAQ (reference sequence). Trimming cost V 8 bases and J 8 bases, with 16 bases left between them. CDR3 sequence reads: CASGRGEGHEQFF. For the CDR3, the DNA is TGTGCCAGCGGCAGGGGCGAGGGGCATGAGCAGTTCTTC. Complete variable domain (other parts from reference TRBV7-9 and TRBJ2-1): DTGVSQNPRHKITKRGQNVTFRCDPISEHNRLYWYRQTLGQGPEFLTYFQNEAQLEKSRLLSDRFSAERPKGSFSTLEIQRTEQGDSAMYLCASGRGEGHEQFFGPGTRLTVL.

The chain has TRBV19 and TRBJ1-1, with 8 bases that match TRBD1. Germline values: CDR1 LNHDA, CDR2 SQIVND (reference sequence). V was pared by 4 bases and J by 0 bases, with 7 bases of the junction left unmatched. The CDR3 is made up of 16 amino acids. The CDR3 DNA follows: TGTGCCAGTAGTACCGACAGGGACAGGATGAACACTGAAGCTTTCTTT. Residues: CASSTDRDRMNTEAFF.

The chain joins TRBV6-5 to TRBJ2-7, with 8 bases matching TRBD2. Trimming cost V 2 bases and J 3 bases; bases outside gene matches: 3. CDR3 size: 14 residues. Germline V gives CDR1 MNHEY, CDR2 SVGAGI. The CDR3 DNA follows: TGTGCCAGCAGTTACCGGGGACTAGGCTACGAGCAGTACTTC. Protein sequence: CASSYRGLGYEQYF.

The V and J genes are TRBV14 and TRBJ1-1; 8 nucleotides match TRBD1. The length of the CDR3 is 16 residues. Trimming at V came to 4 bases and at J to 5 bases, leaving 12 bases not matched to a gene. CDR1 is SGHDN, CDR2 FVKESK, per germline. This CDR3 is CASSPRGRGRWTEAFF. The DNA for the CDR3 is TGTGCCAGCAGCCCACGGGGCAGGGGGCGGTGGACTGAAGCTTTCTTT.

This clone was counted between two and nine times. The CDR3 coding sequence is TGTGCCTGGAGCGGGGCGTCTAGCGGGCGATTCACATACAATGAGCAGTTCTTC. Amino acids: CAWSGASSGRFTYNEQFF. The chain has TRBV30 and TRBJ2-1, with 8 bases identical to TRBD2. The V gene end was trimmed by 3 bases and the J gene end by 4 bases; junction bases not matched to a gene: 17. CDR1 is GTSNPN and CDR2 is SVGIG in the germline V gene (reference sequence). This CDR3 contains 18 residues.

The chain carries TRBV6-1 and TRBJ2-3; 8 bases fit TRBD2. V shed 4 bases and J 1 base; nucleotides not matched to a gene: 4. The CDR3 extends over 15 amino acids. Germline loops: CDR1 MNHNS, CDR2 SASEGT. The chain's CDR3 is CASSATGLGTDTQYF. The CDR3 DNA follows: TGTGCCAGCAGTGCCACGGGACTAGGCACAGATACGCAGTATTTT.

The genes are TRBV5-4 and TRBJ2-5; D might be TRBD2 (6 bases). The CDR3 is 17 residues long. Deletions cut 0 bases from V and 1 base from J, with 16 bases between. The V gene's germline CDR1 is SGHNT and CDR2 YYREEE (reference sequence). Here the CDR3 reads CASSLGLARVGQETQYF. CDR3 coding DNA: TGTGCCAGCAGCTTGGGGCTAGCGAGGGTGGGCCAAGAGACCCAGTACTTC.

The CDR3 loop reads CASSSGLADYEQYF. CDR3 in DNA: TGTGCCAGCAGTTCGGGACTAGCGGACTACGAGCAGTACTTC. This chain links TRBV27 with TRBJ2-7; 11 bases match TRBD2. The CDR3 runs to 14 residues. After removal of 4 bases from V and 3 bases from J, the junction contained 2 bases not matched to a gene. The germline V gene encodes CDR1 MNHEY and CDR2 SMNVEV (reference sequence).

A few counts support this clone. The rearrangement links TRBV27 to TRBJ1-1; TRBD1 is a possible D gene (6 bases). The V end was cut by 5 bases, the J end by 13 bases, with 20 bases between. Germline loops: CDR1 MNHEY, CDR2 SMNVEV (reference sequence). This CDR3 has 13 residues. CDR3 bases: TGTGCCAGCAGTCCCGGGACACTAGGGGACGGTTTCTTT. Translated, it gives CASSPGTLGDGFF.

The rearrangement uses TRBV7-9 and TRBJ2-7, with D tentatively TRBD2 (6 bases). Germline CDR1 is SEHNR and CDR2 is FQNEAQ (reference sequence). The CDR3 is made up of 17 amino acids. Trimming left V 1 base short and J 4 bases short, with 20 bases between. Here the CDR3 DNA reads TGTGCCAGCAGCTTAGTAGGAGGTGGGGGACTCGGGTACGAGCAGTACTTC. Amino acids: CASSLVGGGGLGYEQYF.

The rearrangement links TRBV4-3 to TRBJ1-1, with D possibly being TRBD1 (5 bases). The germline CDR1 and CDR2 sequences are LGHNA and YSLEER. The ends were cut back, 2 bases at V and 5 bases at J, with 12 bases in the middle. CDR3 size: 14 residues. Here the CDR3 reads CASSQWGLRTEAFF. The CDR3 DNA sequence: TGCGCCAGCAGCCAATGGGGACTTAGGACTGAAGCTTTCTTT.

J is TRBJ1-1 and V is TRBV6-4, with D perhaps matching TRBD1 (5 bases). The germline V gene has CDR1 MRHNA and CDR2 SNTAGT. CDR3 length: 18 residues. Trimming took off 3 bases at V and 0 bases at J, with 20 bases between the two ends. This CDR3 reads CASSDRPEFGGLNTEAFF. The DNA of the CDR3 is TGTGCCAGCAGTGATCGTCCCGAATTCGGGGGGTTGAACACTGAAGCTTTCTTT.